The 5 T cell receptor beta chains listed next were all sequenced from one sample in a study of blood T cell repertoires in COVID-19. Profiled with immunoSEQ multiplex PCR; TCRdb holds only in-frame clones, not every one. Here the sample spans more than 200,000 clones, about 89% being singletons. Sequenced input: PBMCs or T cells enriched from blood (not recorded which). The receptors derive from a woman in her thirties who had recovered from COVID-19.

CDR3 residues: CASRPLGAGNTEAFF. As DNA, the CDR3 is TGTGCCAGCAGACCCTTAGGGGCAGGGAACACTGAAGCTTTCTTT. This chain links TRBV9 with TRBJ1-1, with a weak D call TRBD1 (5 bases). The germline CDR1 and CDR2 sequences are SGDLS and YYNGEE. V lost 5 bases and J lost 1, with 15 bases in between. The CDR3 sequence is 15 residues long.

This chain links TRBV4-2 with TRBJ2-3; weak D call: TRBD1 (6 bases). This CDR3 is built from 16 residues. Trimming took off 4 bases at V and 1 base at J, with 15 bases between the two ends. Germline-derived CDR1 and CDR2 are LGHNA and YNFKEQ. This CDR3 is CASSLGTYRGTDTQYF. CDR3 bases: TGTGCCAGCAGCCTAGGGACATACAGAGGCACAGATACGCAGTATTTT.

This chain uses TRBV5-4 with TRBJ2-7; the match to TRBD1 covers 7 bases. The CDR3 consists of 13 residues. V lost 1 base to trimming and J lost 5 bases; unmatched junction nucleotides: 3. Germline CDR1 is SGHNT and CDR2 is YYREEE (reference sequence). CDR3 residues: CASSLTGVDEQYF. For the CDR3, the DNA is TGTGCCAGCAGCTTGACAGGGGTCGACGAGCAGTACTTC.

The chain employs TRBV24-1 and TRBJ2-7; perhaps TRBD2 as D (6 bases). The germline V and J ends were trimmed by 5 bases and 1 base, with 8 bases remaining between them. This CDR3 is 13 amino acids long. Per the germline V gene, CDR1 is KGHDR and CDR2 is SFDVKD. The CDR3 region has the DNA TGTGCCACCAGTGGGGGGGATTCCTACGAGCAGTACTTC. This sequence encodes CATSGGDSYEQYF.

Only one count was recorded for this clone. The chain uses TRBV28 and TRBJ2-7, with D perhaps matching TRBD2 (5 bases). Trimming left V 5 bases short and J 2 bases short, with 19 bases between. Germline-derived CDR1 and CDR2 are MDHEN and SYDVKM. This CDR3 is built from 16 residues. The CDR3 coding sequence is TGTGCCAGCAGTCCACCCGGGGTCGTATCGGCCTACGAGCAGTACTTC. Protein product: CASSPPGVVSAYEQYF.